This entry lists 16 T cell receptor beta chains sequenced from one sample in a study of T-cell reconstitution after alpha-beta-depleted transplantation in children. Unique molecular identifiers were used in preparing the TCRbeta library. TCRdb called the PCR reads again in MiXCR, with one record for every CDR3 protein. The sample yields around 340,000 distinct CDR3 sequences, roughly 14% seen once. Sequenced here: PBMCs, sampled from the stem cell graft. The receptors were gathered from a human donor who donated a stem cell graft to a child with Fanconi anemia.

A few counts support this clonotype. The chain joins TRBV5-5 to TRBJ1-1, with D possibly matching TRBD1 (5 bases). Germline loops: CDR1 SGHKS, CDR2 YYEKEE (reference sequence). The CDR3 has 14 residues. Trimming took off 3 bases at V and 6 bases at J, with 15 bases between the two ends. The CDR3 sequence: CASSYQGRLSEAFF. The CDR3, as DNA: TGTGCCAGCAGCTACCAGGGTCGGCTCTCTGAAGCTTTCTTT.

This sequence joins TRBV9 and TRBJ1-1, with D possibly matching TRBD1 (6 bases). V was shortened by 4 bases and J by 1 base, with 14 bases between the two germline ends. The CDR3 extends over 15 amino acids. The germline V gene has CDR1 SGDLS and CDR2 YYNGEE. CDR3 amino acids: CASSQHPTGNTEAFF. The DNA for the CDR3 is TGTGCCAGCAGCCAACACCCGACAGGGAACACTGAAGCTTTCTTT. Full variable domain (outside the CDR3, taken from reference TRBV9 and TRBJ1-1): DSGVTQTPKHLITATGQRVTLRCSPRSGDLSVYWYQQSLDQGLQFLIQYYNGEERAKGNILERFSAQQFPDLHSELNLSSLELGDSALYFCASSQHPTGNTEAFFGQGTRLTVV.

The sample holds a few counts of this clonotype. This rearrangement joins TRBV7-2 to TRBJ2-7; no firm D call. Trimming took off 1 base at V and 2 bases at J, with 6 bases between the two ends. The germline V gene encodes CDR1 SGHTA and CDR2 FQGNSA. The CDR3 sequence is 13 residues long. CDR3 protein: CASSLVAAYEQYF. The CDR3 nucleotides are TGTGCCAGCAGCTTAGTCGCGGCCTACGAGCAGTACTTC.

This sequence joins TRBV16 and TRBJ1-4, with 8 nucleotides matching TRBD1. The junction had 9 bases not matched to a gene; V was cut back by 4 bases and J by 8 bases. The CDR3 is 15 amino acids. Germline loops: CDR1 KGHSY, CDR2 FQNENV. CDR3 in amino acids: CASSRSRDRSEKLFF. In DNA, the CDR3 is TGTGCCAGCAGCCGGTCACGGGACAGGAGCGAAAAACTGTTTTTT.

In its sample, this clonotype was seen many times. The V gene is TRBV29-1, the J gene TRBJ1-2, with D uncertain. CDR1 and CDR2 from the germline V gene are SQVTM and ANQGSEA. Trimming shortened V by 0 bases and J by 11 bases, and 16 bases separated the two germline ends. The CDR3 loop spans 13 amino acids. The chain's CDR3 is CSVEDQLGSLYTF. In DNA, the CDR3 is TGCAGCGTTGAAGATCAGTTGGGTAGTCTATACACCTTC. The full variable domain, with the rest looked up from reference TRBV29-1 and TRBJ1-2, is SAVISQKPSRDICQRGTSLTIQCQVDSQVTMMFWYRQQPGQSLTLIATANQGSEATYESGFVIDKFPISRPNLTFSTLTVSNMSPEDSSIYLCSVEDQLGSLYTFGSGTRLTVV.

This chain joins TRBV11-2 and TRBJ2-7; unclear D gene. The germline gives CDR1 SGHAT, CDR2 FQNNGV. Trimming pared 0 bases from V and 3 bases from J, leaving 12 bases between. The CDR3 spans 15 residues. CDR3 DNA: TGTGCCAGCAGCTTAGATCCCCATCCAAGCTACGAGCAGTACGTC. The encoded protein is CASSLDPHPSYEQYV.

The chain employs TRBV18 and TRBJ1-1; D is possibly TRBD1 (5 bases). The CDR3 has 15 amino acids. V lost 1 base to trimming and J lost 2 bases, with 11 bases between them. Germline CDR1 KGHSH, CDR2 LQKENI. The CDR3 is CASSPLAGLNTEAFF. CDR3 DNA sequence: TGTGCCAGCTCACCACTGGCGGGGCTCAACACTGAAGCTTTCTTT.

This clonotype was recorded many times. The chain uses TRBV11-2 and TRBJ2-1; a possible D gene is TRBD2 (5 bases). The CDR3 covers 15 residues. Germline loops: CDR1 SGHAT, CDR2 FQNNGV. V was cut by 0 bases and J by 7 bases, with 13 bases left in between. The CDR3 DNA reads as TGTGCCAGCAGCTTAGATCGAGGGCAGCAAAATGAGCAGTTCTTC. It specifies CASSLDRGQQNEQFF.

This clonotype was seen only a few times. The chain combines TRBV9 with TRBJ2-7; 9 bases line up with TRBD1. Germline assignment: CDR1 SGDLS and CDR2 YYNGEE. The CDR3 has 13 residues. V shed 3 bases and J 5 bases; nucleotides not matched to a gene: 3. This CDR3 is CASSARDRDEQYF. The CDR3 DNA follows: TGTGCCAGCAGCGCCCGGGACAGGGACGAGCAGTACTTC.

This clonotype occurred many times. CDR3 sequence (DNA): TGCGCCAGCAGCCAAGACCTGGACAGGTGGACTGAAGCTTTCTTT. This translates into CASSQDLDRWTEAFF. The chain carries TRBV4-3 and TRBJ1-1; 7 nucleotides line up with TRBD1. The V gene's germline CDR1 is LGHNA and CDR2 YSLEER. With 0 bases clipped from V and 5 bases from J, the junction kept 6 bases outside the gene matches. CDR3 length equals 15 residues.

For the CDR3, the DNA is TGTGCCAGCTCCGGAAGCCGCTCCTACAATGAGCAGTTCTTC. Translated, it gives CASSGSRSYNEQFF. The rearrangement joins TRBV11-2 to TRBJ2-1; D not certain. Germline CDR1 is SGHAT and CDR2 is FQNNGV. The length of the CDR3 is 14 residues. V lost 8 bases, J lost 0 bases, and 11 bases lay in between.

In its sample, this clonotype was seen many times. The chain is built from TRBV29-1 and TRBJ1-2, with 10 positions matching TRBD1. The CDR3 contains 13 residues. J gave up 4 bases and V 7 bases, and 6 bases lay outside the gene matches. Germline V gene sequence: CDR1 SQVTM, CDR2 ANQGSEA. The CDR3 nucleotides read TGCAGCGCGGGGGGACAGGGGCTCTATGGCTACACCTTC. Its translation: CSAGGQGLYGYTF.

The chain has TRBV4-3 and TRBJ2-1; D is unresolved. Germline assignment: CDR1 LGHNA and CDR2 YSLEER. The V end lost 0 bases, the J end lost 7 bases, and 16 bases lay between the germline ends. The CDR3 spans 16 residues. The CDR3 DNA is TGCGCCAGCAGCCAAGAAGGCCCAACCGTGGAGAATGAGCAGTTCTTC. It yields the protein CASSQEGPTVENEQFF.

This clonotype was recorded at least ten times. The rearrangement links TRBV6-5 to TRBJ1-4; D is uncertain. The CDR3 covers 12 residues. Germline V gives CDR1 MNHEY, CDR2 SVGAGI. V gave up 2 bases and J gave up 5 bases, with 3 bases separating them. The CDR3, as DNA: TGTGCCAGCAGTTACCGAAATGAAAAACTGTTTTTT. Its translation: CASSYRNEKLFF.

In DNA, the CDR3 is TGTGCCAGCAGTTTATCGACGCAGGCAGATACGCAGTATTTT. Its translation: CASSLSTQADTQYF. The V and J genes are TRBV27 and TRBJ2-3; the D is unclear. V was pared by 0 bases and J by 4 bases, with 8 bases between. CDR1 is MNHEY, CDR2 SMNVEV, per germline (reference sequence). This CDR3 spans 14 amino acids.

The sample holds a few counts of this clonotype. The chain employs TRBV3-1 and TRBJ1-1; D not certain. CDR3 size: 15 residues. Trimming cost V 2 bases and J 1 base, with 11 bases left between them. Germline V CDR1 and CDR2: LGHDT, YNNKEL (reference sequence). DNA for the CDR3: TGTGCCAGCAGCCAAAATGCCCAGCCGAACACTGAAGCTTTCTTT. This gives the protein CASSQNAQPNTEAFF. Variable domain in full (rest from reference TRBV3-1 and TRBJ1-1): DTAVSQTPKYLVTQMGNDKSIKCEQNLGHDTMYWYKQDSKKFLKIMFSYNNKELIINETVPNRFSPKSPDKAHLNLHINSLELGDSAVYFCASSQNAQPNTEAFFGQGTRLTVV.